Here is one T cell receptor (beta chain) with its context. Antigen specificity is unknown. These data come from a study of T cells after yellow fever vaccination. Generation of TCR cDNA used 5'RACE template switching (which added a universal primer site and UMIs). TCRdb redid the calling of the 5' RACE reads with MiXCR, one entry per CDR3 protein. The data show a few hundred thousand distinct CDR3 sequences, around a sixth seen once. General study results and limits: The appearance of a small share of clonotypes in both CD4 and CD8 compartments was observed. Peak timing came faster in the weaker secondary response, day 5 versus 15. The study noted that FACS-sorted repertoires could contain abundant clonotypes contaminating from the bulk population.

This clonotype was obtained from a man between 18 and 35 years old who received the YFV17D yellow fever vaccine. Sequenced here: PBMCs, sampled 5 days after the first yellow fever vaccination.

The CDR3 DNA sequence: TGTGCCAGCAGAATGGGAGTGGGACAGGGGTATGAGACCCAGTACTTC. Translation gives CASRMGVGQGYETQYF. This sequence joins TRBV27 and TRBJ2-5; 10 bases agree with TRBD1. The CDR3 spans 16 residues. J lost 5 bases, V lost 6 bases, and 12 bases had no gene match. Germline V lookup: CDR1 MNHEY, CDR2 SMNVEV (reference sequence).